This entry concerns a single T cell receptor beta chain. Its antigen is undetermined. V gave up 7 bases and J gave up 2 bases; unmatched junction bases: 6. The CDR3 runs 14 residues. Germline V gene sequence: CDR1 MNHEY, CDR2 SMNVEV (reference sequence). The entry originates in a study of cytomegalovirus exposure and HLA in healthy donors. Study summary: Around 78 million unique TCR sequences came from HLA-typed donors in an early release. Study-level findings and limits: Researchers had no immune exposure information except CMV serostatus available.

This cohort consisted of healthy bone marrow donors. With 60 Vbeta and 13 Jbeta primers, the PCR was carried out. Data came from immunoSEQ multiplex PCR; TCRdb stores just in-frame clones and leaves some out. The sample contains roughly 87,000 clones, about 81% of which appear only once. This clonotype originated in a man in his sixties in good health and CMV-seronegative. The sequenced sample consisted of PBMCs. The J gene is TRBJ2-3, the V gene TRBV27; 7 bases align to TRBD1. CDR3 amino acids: CASTRQGLTDTQYF. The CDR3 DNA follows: TGTGCCAGCACCCGACAGGGCCTCACAGATACGCAGTATTTT.